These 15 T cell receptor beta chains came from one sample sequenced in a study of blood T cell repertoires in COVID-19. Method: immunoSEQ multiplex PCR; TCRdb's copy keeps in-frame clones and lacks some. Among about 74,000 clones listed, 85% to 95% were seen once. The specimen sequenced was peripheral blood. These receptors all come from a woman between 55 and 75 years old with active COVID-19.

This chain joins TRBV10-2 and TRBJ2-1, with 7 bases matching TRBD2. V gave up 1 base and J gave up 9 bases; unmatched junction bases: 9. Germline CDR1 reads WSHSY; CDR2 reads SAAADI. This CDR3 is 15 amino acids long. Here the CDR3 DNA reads TGCGCCAGCAGTGAGTGGGTAGCGGGTGTCGGTGAGCAGTTCTTC. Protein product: CASSEWVAGVGEQFF.

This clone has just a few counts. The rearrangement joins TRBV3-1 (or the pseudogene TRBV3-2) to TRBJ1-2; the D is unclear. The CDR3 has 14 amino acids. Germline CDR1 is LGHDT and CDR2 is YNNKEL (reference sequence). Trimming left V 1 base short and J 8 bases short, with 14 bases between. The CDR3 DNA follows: TGTGCCAGCAGCCAAGGACCCTCCGGGTACGGCTACACCTTC. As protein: CASSQGPSGYGYTF.

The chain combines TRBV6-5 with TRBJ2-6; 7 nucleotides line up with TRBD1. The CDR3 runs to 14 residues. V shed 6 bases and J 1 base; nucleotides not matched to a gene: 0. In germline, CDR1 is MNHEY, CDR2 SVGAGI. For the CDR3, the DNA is TGTGCCAGCAGGGGACAGTCTGGGGCCAACGTCCTGACTTTC. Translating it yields CASRGQSGANVLTF.

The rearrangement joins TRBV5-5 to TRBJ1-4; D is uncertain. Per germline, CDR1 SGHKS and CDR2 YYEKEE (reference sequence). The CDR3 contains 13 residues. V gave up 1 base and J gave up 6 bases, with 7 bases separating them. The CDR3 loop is CASSLWADEKLFF. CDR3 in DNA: TGTGCCAGCAGCTTGTGGGCAGATGAAAAACTGTTTTTT.

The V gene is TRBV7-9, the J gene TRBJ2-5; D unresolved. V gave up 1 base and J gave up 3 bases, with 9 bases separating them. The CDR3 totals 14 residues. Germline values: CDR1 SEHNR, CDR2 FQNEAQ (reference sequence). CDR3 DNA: TGTGCCAGCAGCTTAGAGTCGACAAAAGAGACCCAGTACTTC. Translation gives CASSLESTKETQYF.

CDR3 sequence (DNA): TGTGCCAGCAGTTTACCCGGACAGGATAATCAGCCCCAGCATTTT. It encodes CASSLPGQDNQPQHF. The chain joins TRBV28 to TRBJ1-5; 7 bases fit TRBD1. From germline, CDR1 is MDHEN and CDR2 SYDVKM. Trimming took 2 bases from V and 4 from J; bases not matched to a gene: 5. This CDR3 contains 15 residues.

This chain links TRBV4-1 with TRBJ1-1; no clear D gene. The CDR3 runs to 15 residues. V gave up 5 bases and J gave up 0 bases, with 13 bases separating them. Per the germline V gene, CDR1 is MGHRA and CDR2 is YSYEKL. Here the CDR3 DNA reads TGCGCCAGCAGCGAAGGGCCCAACATGAACACTGAAGCTTTCTTT. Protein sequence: CASSEGPNMNTEAFF.

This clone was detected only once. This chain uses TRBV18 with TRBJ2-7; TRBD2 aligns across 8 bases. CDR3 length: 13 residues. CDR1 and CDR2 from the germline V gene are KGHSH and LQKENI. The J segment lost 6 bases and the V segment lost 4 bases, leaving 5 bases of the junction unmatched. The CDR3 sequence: CASSRAGGGEQYF. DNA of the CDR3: TGTGCCAGCTCACGGGCGGGAGGTGGCGAGCAGTACTTC.

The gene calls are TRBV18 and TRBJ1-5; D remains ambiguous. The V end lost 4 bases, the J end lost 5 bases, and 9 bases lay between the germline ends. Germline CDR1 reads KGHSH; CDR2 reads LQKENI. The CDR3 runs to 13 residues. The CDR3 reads CASSQTSDQPQHF. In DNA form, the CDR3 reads TGTGCCAGCTCACAGACTTCGGATCAGCCCCAGCATTTT.

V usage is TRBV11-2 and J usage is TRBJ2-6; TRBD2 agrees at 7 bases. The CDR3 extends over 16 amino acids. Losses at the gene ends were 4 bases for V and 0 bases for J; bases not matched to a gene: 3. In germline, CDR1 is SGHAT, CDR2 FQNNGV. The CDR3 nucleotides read TGTGCCAGCAGCTCGTCGGGGGGCTCTGGGGCCAACGTCCTGACTTTC. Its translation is CASSSSGGSGANVLTF.

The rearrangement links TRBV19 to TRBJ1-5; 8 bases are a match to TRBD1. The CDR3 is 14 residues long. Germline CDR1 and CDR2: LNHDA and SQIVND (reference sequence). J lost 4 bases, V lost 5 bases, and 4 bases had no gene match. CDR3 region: CASSLQGANQPQHF. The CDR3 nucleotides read TGTGCCAGTAGTCTTCAGGGGGCGAATCAGCCCCAGCATTTT.

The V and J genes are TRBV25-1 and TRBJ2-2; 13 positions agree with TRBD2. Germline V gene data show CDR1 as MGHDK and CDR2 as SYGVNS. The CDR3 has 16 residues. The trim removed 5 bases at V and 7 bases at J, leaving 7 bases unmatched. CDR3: CASSQLAGGPGGELFF. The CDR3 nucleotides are TGTGCCAGCAGTCAACTAGCGGGAGGGCCCGGCGGGGAGCTGTTTTTT. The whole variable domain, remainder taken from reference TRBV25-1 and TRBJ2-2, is EADIYQTPRYLVIGTGKKITLECSQTMGHDKMYWYQQDPGMELHLIHYSYGVNSTEKGDLSSESTVSRIRTEHFPLTLESARPSHTSQYLCASSQLAGGPGGELFFGEGSRLTVL.

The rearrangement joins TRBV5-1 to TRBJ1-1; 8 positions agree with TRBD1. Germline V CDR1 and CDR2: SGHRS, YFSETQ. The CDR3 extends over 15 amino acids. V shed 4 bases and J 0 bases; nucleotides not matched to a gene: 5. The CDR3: CASSLRQGLNTEAFF. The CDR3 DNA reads TGCGCCAGCAGCCTCAGACAGGGGTTGAACACTGAAGCTTTCTTT.

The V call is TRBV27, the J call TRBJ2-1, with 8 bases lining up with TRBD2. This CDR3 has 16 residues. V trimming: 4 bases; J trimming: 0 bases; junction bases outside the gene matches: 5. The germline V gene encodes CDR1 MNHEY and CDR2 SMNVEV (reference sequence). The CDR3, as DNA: TGTGCCAGCAGTTCGGGCGGGAGGAGCTCCTACAATGAGCAGTTCTTC. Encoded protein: CASSSGGRSSYNEQFF.

CDR3 in amino acids: CASSHSGLIASASTDTQYF. The CDR3 DNA reads as TGTGCCAGCAGCCATAGCGGCCTAATAGCTAGCGCTAGTACAGATACGCAGTATTTT. The gene calls are TRBV7-9 and TRBJ2-3; perhaps TRBD2 as D (6 bases). CDR1 SEHNR and CDR2 FQNEAQ come from the germline V gene (reference sequence). CDR3 length equals 19 residues. The V and J ends lost 5 bases and 3 bases respectively, with 27 bases between them.